This entry lists 7 T cell receptor beta chains sequenced from one sample in a study of response to subunit inactivated influenza vaccine. TCRdb re-called the RT-PCR reads through MiXCR, storing one row per CDR3 protein. The repertoire has about 800,000 distinct CDR3 sequences, approximately 22% of them found once; the top ten carry roughly a tenth. The source was PBMCs from blood, collected more than 4 days after vaccination. Every receptor here comes from a man between 50 and 59 years old who received an inactivated influenza vaccine.

This clonotype has only a few counts. V and J are TRBV12-3 or TRBV12-4 and TRBJ1-2; no reliable D call. This CDR3 has 13 amino acids. Trimming removed 6 bases at V and 4 bases at J, with 12 bases between. Here the CDR3 reads CASSPPLRYGYTF. In DNA form, the CDR3 reads TGTGCCAGCAGCCCGCCCCTTCGCTATGGCTACACCTTC.

The CDR3 DNA sequence: TGTGCCAGCAGCTTAGACAGGGAAAATGAAGCTTTCTTT. Translation gives CASSLDRENEAFF. The chain links TRBV7-3 to TRBJ1-1, with 7 bases aligning to TRBD1. With V trimmed by 2 bases and J by 7 bases, 4 bases remained unmatched. Germline CDR1 SGHTA, CDR2 FQGTGA. The CDR3 extends over 13 amino acids.

This clonotype has a handful of counts. This rearrangement joins TRBV12-3 or TRBV12-4 to TRBJ2-7; D might be TRBD1 (6 bases). V gave up 3 bases and J gave up 0 bases, with 12 bases separating them. The CDR3 has 15 residues. CDR3 sequence reads: CASSLIQGPSYEQYF. CDR3 coding DNA: TGTGCCAGCAGTTTGATCCAGGGGCCCTCCTACGAGCAGTACTTC.

This rearrangement joins TRBV29-1 to TRBJ1-2, with D possibly being TRBD1 (5 bases). The CDR3 has 11 residues. The germline CDR1 and CDR2 sequences are SQVTM and ANQGSEA. V lost 6 bases and J lost 8, with 13 bases in between. The CDR3 DNA reads as TGCAGCGTCCAGGGAGTAAGGGGCTACACCTTC. Its translation: CSVQGVRGYTF.

The CDR3 DNA reads as TGTGCCAGCAGTTCAGGGACTGGGGCCAACGTCCTGACTTTC. Its translation is CASSSGTGANVLTF. This chain uses TRBV12-3 or TRBV12-4 with TRBJ2-6, with D possibly being TRBD1 (5 bases). The CDR3 consists of 14 residues. Trimming shortened V by 4 bases and J by 2 bases, and 6 bases separated the two germline ends.

The V gene is TRBV2, the J gene TRBJ2-7, with D possibly TRBD1 on 5 matching bases. V lost 3 bases and J 3 bases, leaving 9 bases between the germline ends. The CDR3 covers 13 residues. Germline CDR1 SNHLY, CDR2 FYNNEI. The CDR3 spells CASSEAQGYEQYF. The CDR3 bases are TGTGCCAGCAGTGAGGCGCAGGGCTACGAGCAGTACTTC.

This chain links TRBV25-1 with TRBJ2-6; no definite D call. The germline V gene encodes CDR1 MGHDK and CDR2 SYGVNS. This CDR3 region has 12 residues. V was trimmed by 4 bases and J by 14 bases, leaving 12 bases between them. CDR3 protein: CASSGHLRLLTF. The CDR3 bases are TGTGCCAGCAGTGGACATCTCCGGCTCCTGACTTTC.